Listed below are T cell receptor beta chains from one sample, sequenced in a study of OX40 agonist ivuxolimab in advanced cancers. Sequenced by immunoSEQ multiplex PCR; TCRdb stores in-frame clones only, minus some. The table has about 21,000 clones, about 86% seen once; the top ten hold approximately 31%. This sample comprised CD4+ or CD8+ T cells sorted from blood, obtained in a trial of the OX40 agonist ivuxolimab. Source of these receptors: an adult with an advanced solid tumor such as melanoma, head and neck, liver or kidney cancer. The CDR3 runs from the conserved cysteine through the conserved F or W. Each record gives: D gene, J gene, V gene, clone size, CDR3 protein, CDR3 DNA. The D gene is left open where the match is weak. A row's size may be missing; if present it is once, few, many or a size class.

>.|TRBJ2-4|TRBV6-1|few
CASSENRDGNIQYF
TGTGCCAGCAGTGAAAACAGGGACGGAAACATTCAGTACTTC
>.|TRBJ1-5|TRBV4-1|few
CASSLQGLGNQPQHF
TGCGCCAGCAGCCTACAGGGATTGGGCAATCAGCCCCAGCATTTT
>TRBD2|TRBJ2-7|TRBV6-1|.
CASSELAGEDEQYF
TGTGCCAGCAGTGAACTAGCGGGAGAAGATGAGCAGTACTTC
>TRBD1|TRBJ2-7|TRBV11-2|.
CASSLRDRTYEQYF
TGTGCCAGCAGCCTAAGGGACAGGACCTACGAGCAGTACTTC
>.|TRBJ1-1|TRBV9|.
CASSVGSQGTEAFF
TGTGCCAGCAGCGTAGGGAGCCAAGGCACTGAAGCTTTCTTT
>.|TRBJ2-7|TRBV4-1|.
CASSQVPGAPYEQYF
TGCGCCAGCAGCCAAGTCCCAGGAGCCCCCTACGAGCAGTACTTC
>TRBD2|TRBJ2-1|TRBV7-2|.
CASSLRLAGPYNEQFF
TGTGCCAGCAGCTTAAGGCTAGCGGGACCTTACAATGAGCAGTTCTTC
>.|TRBJ2-3|TRBV10-3|.
CAISARGDLTDTQYF
TGTGCCATCAGTGCCCGAGGGGATCTCACAGATACGCAGTATTTT
>TRBD2|TRBJ2-3|TRBV7-3|medium-sized
CASSSIAGAPDTQYF
TGTGCCAGCAGCTCAATAGCGGGAGCCCCAGATACGCAGTATTTT
>.|TRBJ2-1|TRBV4-1|.
CASSQGGRYNEQFF
TGCGCCAGCAGCCAAGGTGGCAGGTACAATGAGCAGTTCTTC
>TRBD1|TRBJ1-5|TRBV18|.
CASSRQGDGSNQPQHF
TGTGCCAGCTCACGCCAGGGGGATGGAAGCAATCAGCCCCAGCATTTT
>TRBD2|TRBJ2-3|TRBV7-8|few
CASSLEMGLAGVATDTQYF
TGTGCCAGCAGCTTGGAGATGGGACTAGCGGGAGTGGCCACAGATACGCAGTATTTT
>TRBD2|TRBJ2-7|TRBV19|.
CASSTTSGSYEQYF
TGTGCCAGTAGTACCACTAGCGGGAGCTACGAGCAGTACTTC
>.|TRBJ2-1|TRBV21-1|.
CASSNRDRINNEQFF
TGTGCCAGCAGCAATCGTGACAGGATAAACAATGAGCAGTTCTTC
>.|TRBJ2-3|TRBV11-3|.
CASSAFDPEGTQYF
TGTGCCAGCAGCGCGTTCGACCCAGAGGGTACGCAGTATTTT
>.|TRBJ2-1|TRBV19|.
CASSPGGGYNEQFF
TGTGCCAGTAGTCCCGGGGGCGGCTACAATGAGCAGTTCTTC
>.|TRBJ2-5|TRBV7-9|.
CASSPRSGGRSQETQYF
TGTGCCAGCAGTCCCCGGTCAGGTGGAAGATCTCAAGAGACCCAGTACTTC
>.|TRBJ2-7|TRBV6-5|.
CASTDRPHEQYF
TGTGCCAGCACCGATAGGCCCCACGAGCAGTACTTC
>.|TRBJ1-1|TRBV7-6|.
CASSLARLGTEAFF
TGTGCCAGCAGCTTAGCGCGGCTCGGCACTGAAGCTTTCTTT
>.|TRBJ2-7|TRBV11-2|.
CASSFEPRRGYEQYF
TGTGCCAGCAGCTTCGAACCCCGAAGGGGCTACGAGCAGTACTTC